The clone carrying this TCR beta chain has just one count. Its matching antigen is unknown. This entry is derived from a study of radiotherapy plus CTLA-4 blockade in lung cancer. Findings of the study overall: Reportedly, early blood T cell clone dynamics best predicted response, with interferon-beta. After treatment with radiotherapy plus ipilimumab, TCR clones that came from the tumor expanded in blood.

With ipilimumab providing CTLA-4 blockade, focal radiation was administered to patients who had chemo-refractory metastatic non-small-cell lung cancer. Sequenced by immunoSEQ multiplex PCR; TCRdb stores in-frame clones only, minus some. This sample has about 73,000 clones; over 75% occur once, and the top ten carry 35% to 50%. Looked up from germline, CDR1 is MNHEY and CDR2 is SVGAGI. The CDR3 has 13 residues. The J segment lost 5 bases and the V segment lost 6 bases, leaving 2 bases of the junction unmatched. The material sequenced was peripheral blood, taken from a patient treated with radiotherapy plus ipilimumab. This sequence was found in a human donor with non-small cell lung cancer that progressed on radiotherapy plus ipilimumab. The chain carries TRBV6-5 and TRBJ2-7; the match to TRBD1 covers 12 bases. DNA for the CDR3: TGTGCCAGCAGGAGGGACAGGGGGCACGAGCAGTACTTC. It encodes CASRRDRGHEQYF.